This T cell receptor beta chain was retrieved from a study of T-cell reconstitution after alpha-beta-depleted transplantation in children listed by TCRdb under 2016. About the full investigation: Using TCR repertoire profiling, the study quantitatively followed how T-cell immune reconstitution unfolded in children after TCRalphabeta/CD19-depleted allogeneic hematopoietic cell transplantation.

The study at large found these results: In some patients, high TCRbeta diversity at day 60 was attributed to recipient T cells and intrathymic progenitors that had survived conditioning. The frequencies of hyperexpanded clones fell over the following months, and after one year, T-cell counts and TCRbeta diversity were mostly attributed to newly produced T cells. The apparently early alphabetaT-cell count recovery about two months after transplant was reportedly dependent on only several hundred rapidly expanded clones derived from non-depleted graft cells.

CDR3 length: 12 amino acids, cysteine to phenylalanine. The CDR3 DNA has 36 bases and is translated from base 1. CDR1 DFQATT and CDR2 SNEGSKA were looked up in the germline V gene (reference sequence). V is trimmed back by 4 bases and J by 2 bases, and the junction contains 0 bases that no gene match accounts for. The treatment or condition label corresponds to: allogeneic hematopoietic cell transplantation with graft depleted of TCRalphabeta T cells and CD19 B cells. The transplant recipients were children given TCRalphabeta/CD19-depleted allogeneic hematopoietic cell grafts. The receptor library was made with PCR. The run used an Illumina HiSeq 2500. TCR library preparation used molecular barcoding, with unique molecular identifiers applied to normalize quantification of the TCRbeta repertoire. Through fastp at Q25 and MiXCR, TCRdb rebuilt clones from the public reads, retaining in-frame beta chains. All rows with the same CDR3 protein become a single entry with the most common DNA and genes. This sample is represented by more than 300,000 distinct CDR3 sequences; around 16% of them were singletons. Of the sample, roughly two fifths falls within the top ten clones.

A few counts support this clonotype. The clone's antigen remains unknown. Per-nucleotide qualities are absent, and no much larger clonotype sits a single base away. This chain is built from TRBV20-1 and TRBJ1-1; 8 of the junction bases match TRBD1. This specimen was PBMCs, mostly from graft donor cells, taken 360 days after TCRalphabeta/CD19-depleted stem cell transplant. The receptor's source is a male patient aged 2-15 years who had a stem cell transplant for acute lymphoblastic leukemia, so the T cells may come from the graft donor. Read as DNA, the sequence is TGCAGTGCTACAGGGGGCAACACTGAAGCTTTCTTT. This translates into CSATGGNTEAFF.